The 24 T cell receptor beta chains in this list originate from one sample, sequenced in a study of shared clonotypes between healthy human individuals. Profiled with immunoSEQ multiplex PCR; TCRdb holds only in-frame clones, not every one. The repertoire holds more than 850,000 clones, with around 78% as singletons. The sample comprised memory CD4+ T cells from PBMCs. As to subset: CD45RA-negative fraction. Receptors originate from a man aged 18 to 30 in good health. Some clones in this sample may be carry-over from other donors' samples.

In its sample, this clone was seen a few times. CDR3 sequence: CASSLTGTNYGYTF. The CDR3 DNA reads TGTGCCAGCAGCCTGACAGGGACAAACTATGGCTACACCTTC. This chain joins TRBV5-4 and TRBJ1-2; 7 bases are a match to TRBD1. CDR3 size: 14 residues. Germline V gene lookup returns CDR1 SGHNT and CDR2 YYREEE (reference sequence). V trimming: 4 bases; J trimming: 2 bases; junction bases outside the gene matches: 5. Full variable domain (outside the CDR3, taken from reference TRBV5-4 and TRBJ1-2): ETGVTQSPTHLIKTRGQQVTLRCSSQSGHNTVSWYQQALGQGPQFIFQYYREEENGRGNFPPRFSGLQFPNYSSELNVNALELDDSALYLCASSLTGTNYGYTFGSGTRLTVV.

V gene TRBV15 combines with J gene TRBJ2-1; the match to TRBD2 covers 9 bases. CDR3 length equals 15 residues. Germline V gives CDR1 LNHNV, CDR2 YYDKDF (reference sequence). V lost 4 bases to trimming and J lost 6 bases; unmatched junction nucleotides: 7. CDR3 sequence (DNA): TGTGCCACCAGCAAGCCGGGACTAGCTAGCAATGAGCAGTTCTTC. Translation gives CATSKPGLASNEQFF. Combining the CDR3 with reference TRBV15 and TRBJ2-1 gives the whole variable domain DAMVIQNPRYQVTQFGKPVTLSCSQTLNHNVMYWYQQKSSQAPKLLFHYYDKDFNNEADTPDNFQSRRPNTSFCFLDIRSPGLGDTAMYLCATSKPGLASNEQFFGPGTRLTVL.

This clone showed up just a few times. The gene calls are TRBV29-1 and TRBJ1-5; D gene uncertain. This CDR3 contains 14 residues. CDR1 is SQVTM, CDR2 ANQGSEA, per germline. V was cut by 6 bases and J by 5 bases, with 17 bases left in between. This chain's CDR3 is CSVRIVGTDQPQHF. The CDR3 DNA reads TGCAGCGTCCGAATTGTGGGTACGGATCAGCCCCAGCATTTT.

Here the CDR3 DNA reads TGTGCCAGCAGTTTCCCTTGGGGACTAGCGGGGCCGTACGAGCAGTACTTC. This translates into CASSFPWGLAGPYEQYF. The chain has TRBV28 and TRBJ2-7; 13 bases are shared with TRBD2. V lost 3 bases and J lost 4; bases outside the gene matches: 9. This CDR3 has 17 amino acids. Germline CDR1 is MDHEN and CDR2 is SYDVKM.

The chain recombines TRBV5-4 with TRBJ2-5; no reliable D call. CDR3 length equals 15 residues. Germline CDR1 is SGHNT and CDR2 is YYREEE (reference sequence). V was pared by 4 bases and J by 2 bases, with 15 bases between. The CDR3 coding sequence is TGTGCCAGCAGCCCGGACCGTCTAGTACAAGAGACCCAGTACTTC. Its translation: CASSPDRLVQETQYF.

V usage is TRBV28 and J usage is TRBJ2-6; possible D gene TRBD1, 5 bases. The CDR3 loop spans 16 amino acids. The ends were cut back, 3 bases at V and 1 base at J, with 10 bases in the middle. The germline CDR1 and CDR2 sequences are MDHEN and SYDVKM. CDR3 in DNA: TGTGCCAGCAGTTTTCCAGGGTCGTCTGGGGCCAACGTCCTGACTTTC. Protein sequence: CASSFPGSSGANVLTF.

The chain carries TRBV5-1 and TRBJ2-7; 10 bases agree with TRBD2. The CDR3 has 15 residues. The germline V gene has CDR1 SGHRS and CDR2 YFSETQ. After removal of 4 bases from V and 3 bases from J, the junction contained 7 bases not matched to a gene. CDR3 sequence reads: CASSPASGSFYEQYF. The CDR3, as DNA: TGCGCCAGCAGCCCCGCTAGCGGGAGTTTCTACGAGCAGTACTTC. The whole variable domain, filled in from reference TRBV5-1 and TRBJ2-7, reads KAGVTQTPRYLIKTRGQQVTLSCSPISGHRSVSWYQQTPGQGLQFLFEYFSETQRNKGNFPGRFSGRQFSNSRSEMNVSTLELGDSALYLCASSPASGSFYEQYFGPGTRLTVT.

V gene TRBV9 combines with J gene TRBJ1-1, with 10 bases lining up with TRBD1. CDR1 is SGDLS, CDR2 YYNGEE, per germline. With 3 bases clipped from V and 0 bases from J, the junction kept 17 bases outside the gene matches. CDR3 length equals 20 residues. CDR3 loop: CASSAPPDRGRPPMNTEAFF. The CDR3, as DNA: TGTGCCAGCAGCGCGCCCCCTGACAGGGGGCGACCTCCTATGAACACTGAAGCTTTCTTT.

J is TRBJ1-4 and V is TRBV5-1, with D perhaps TRBD1 (6 bases). Trimming removed 0 bases at V and 6 bases at J, with 12 bases between. CDR3 length: 15 residues. The germline CDR1 and CDR2 sequences are SGHRS and YFSETQ. CDR3 nucleotide sequence: TGCGCCAGCAGCTTGGCCCCGGGGGCGGATGAAAAACTGTTTTTT. Protein product: CASSLAPGADEKLFF.

The chain recombines TRBV7-6 with TRBJ2-7; possible D gene TRBD1, 5 bases. In germline, CDR1 is SGHVS, CDR2 FNYEAQ. Between the trimmed V and J ends, which lost 7 bases and 1 base, there was a span of 14 bases. The CDR3 contains 14 residues. The CDR3 is CASIPTQGSYEQYF. In DNA form, the CDR3 reads TGTGCCAGCATCCCCACGCAGGGATCCTACGAGCAGTACTTC.

To note about this clone: The same CDR3 also results from other DNA sequences found in this sample. V gene TRBV6-5 combines with J gene TRBJ1-2; D remains ambiguous. The CDR3 sequence is 13 residues long. Germline CDR1 MNHEY, CDR2 SVGAGI. The germline V and J ends were trimmed by 6 bases and 1 base, with 9 bases remaining between them. The DNA for the CDR3 is TGTGCCAGCAGCTTGGACGGTAACTATGGCTACACCTTC. Protein: CASSLDGNYGYTF.

This clone was counted once. The rearrangement links TRBV9 to TRBJ2-7, with 7 bases that match TRBD2. Losses at the gene ends were 4 bases for V and 6 bases for J; bases not matched to a gene: 13. CDR3 length equals 15 residues. Looked up from germline, CDR1 is SGDLS and CDR2 is YYNGEE. The CDR3 spells CASSPNGGVAREQYF. CDR3 DNA: TGTGCCAGCAGCCCGAATGGGGGGGTGGCGCGCGAGCAGTACTTC.

With respect to this clone: This CDR3 is also generated by other DNA sequences in the sample. The CDR3 nucleotides read TGTGCCAGCAGTTTGGGGGGAAACACCATATATTTT. The encoded protein is CASSLGGNTIYF. The V and J genes are TRBV28 and TRBJ1-3; no clear D gene. The CDR3 has 12 residues. V lost 3 bases to trimming and J lost 4 bases, with 4 bases between them. Germline lookup yields CDR1 MDHEN and CDR2 SYDVKM.

V and J are TRBV19 and TRBJ2-2; D may correspond to TRBD1 or TRBD2 (5 bases each). V lost 6 bases and J 3 bases, leaving 14 bases between the germline ends. The CDR3 is 15 residues long. Germline-derived CDR1 and CDR2 are LNHDA and SQIVND (reference sequence). The CDR3 loop is CASRGVREDTGELFF. The CDR3 nucleotides read TGTGCCAGTAGGGGGGTGAGGGAAGACACCGGGGAGCTGTTTTTT.

On this clone: Within the sample, other DNA sequences also encode this same CDR3. This chain joins TRBV27 and TRBJ1-2, with D possibly matching TRBD1 (6 bases). From germline, CDR1 is MNHEY and CDR2 SMNVEV (reference sequence). V lost 6 bases and J lost 2, with 10 bases in between. The CDR3 has 13 residues. DNA of the CDR3: TGTGCCAGCAGCCAGACAGGAAACTATGGCTACACCTTC. This gives the protein CASSQTGNYGYTF.

The chain carries TRBV30 and TRBJ2-3; 14 bases line up with TRBD2. Germline loops: CDR1 GTSNPN, CDR2 SVGIG (reference sequence). Unmatched junction bases numbered 5, after V lost 2 bases and J lost 4 bases. The CDR3 covers 16 residues. CDR3 amino acids: CAWSRGLAGESDTQYF. The DNA for the CDR3 is TGTGCCTGGAGTAGGGGACTAGCGGGGGAGTCAGATACGCAGTATTTT.

This clone was detected many times. Other DNA sequences in the same sample also yield this CDR3. This sequence joins TRBV2 and TRBJ2-1; 9 bases match TRBD2. Germline CDR1 reads SNHLY; CDR2 reads FYNNEI. V gave up 4 bases and J gave up 5 bases; unmatched junction bases: 0. This CDR3 has 13 residues. Here the CDR3 reads CASSGLADNEQFF. CDR3 coding DNA: TGTGCCAGCAGTGGACTAGCGGACAATGAGCAGTTCTTC.

The genes are TRBV6-5 and TRBJ1-5; D is uncertain. V lost 5 bases to trimming and J lost 7 bases, with 12 bases between them. The CDR3 spans 13 residues. In germline, CDR1 is MNHEY, CDR2 SVGAGI. CDR3 bases: TGTGCCAGCAGTCTGACGGGGAACCAGCCCCAGCATTTT. Translating gives CASSLTGNQPQHF.

The genes are TRBV21-1 and TRBJ1-4; the D segment call TRBD1 is taken from the table without a DNA check. TRBV21-1 is a pseudogene locus. The CDR3 length is 15 residues. CDR3 residues: CASMEEGAANEKLFF. In DNA, the CDR3 is TGTGCCAGCATGGAAGAGGGGGCAGCTAATGAAAAACTGTTTTTT.

The chain joins TRBV11-2 to TRBJ2-3; 8 positions match TRBD2. The J segment lost 7 bases and the V segment lost 1 base, leaving 4 bases of the junction unmatched. The length of the CDR3 is 14 residues. Germline CDR1 reads SGHAT; CDR2 reads FQNNGV. The CDR3 DNA sequence: TGTGCCAGCAGCTTAGCTGGCGGGAGGTATACGCAGTATTTT. This gives the protein CASSLAGGRYTQYF.

The rearrangement uses TRBV29-1 and TRBJ2-3; no clear D gene. The V gene lost 5 bases and the J gene lost 1 base, with 10 bases spanning the gap. Per the germline V gene, CDR1 is SQVTM and CDR2 is ANQGSEA. The CDR3 spans 13 residues. Written as DNA, the CDR3 is TGCAGCGTTTGGGCCCCAGGCACAGATACGCAGTATTTT. It encodes CSVWAPGTDTQYF.

This sequence joins TRBV11-3 and TRBJ2-7; the match to TRBD1 covers 8 bases. The germline V gene has CDR1 SGHNT and CDR2 YENEEA. This CDR3 contains 15 residues. J gave up 1 base and V 6 bases, and 8 bases lay outside the gene matches. CDR3 sequence: CASSSDREWSYEQYF. Written as DNA, the CDR3 is TGTGCCAGCAGTTCGGACAGGGAATGGTCCTACGAGCAGTACTTC.

This clone was seen ten or more times. V usage is TRBV2 and J usage is TRBJ2-7, with D possibly being TRBD2 (6 bases). Germline-derived CDR1 and CDR2 are SNHLY and FYNNEI. The V end lost 6 bases, the J end lost 6 bases, and 12 bases lay between the germline ends. This CDR3 is built from 12 residues. The CDR3 sequence is CASSDTGGEQYF. CDR3 DNA: TGTGCCAGCAGCGACACCGGGGGCGAGCAGTACTTC.

The chain employs TRBV5-1 and TRBJ2-3; 10 bases map to TRBD1. The germline gives CDR1 SGHRS, CDR2 YFSETQ. The CDR3 totals 14 residues. V trimming: 0 bases; J trimming: 7 bases; junction bases outside the gene matches: 2. The chain's CDR3 is CASSLEGQGNTQYF. The DNA for the CDR3 is TGCGCCAGCAGCTTGGAGGGACAGGGGAATACGCAGTATTTT.